A single sample gave rise to the 22 T cell receptor beta chains below, sequenced in a study of beta chain features in type 1 diabetes. As every portion of the isolated RNA was reverse transcribed, the sequencing read expressed TCRB transcripts. Assay used: immunoSEQ multiplex PCR; TCRdb lists only in-frame clones, some missing. Found here are about 150,000 clones, roughly 9% of them singletons; the top ten hold approximately 2.3%. Sequencing was performed on central memory CD4+ T cells from blood. These receptors were obtained from a woman between 18 and 30 years old in good health.

This clone was observed a few times. This CDR3 reads CSVRGTSGSSEQFF. CDR3 DNA: TGCAGCGTTAGGGGGACTAGCGGGAGTAGTGAGCAGTTCTTC. This chain links TRBV29-1 with TRBJ2-1, with 14 bases identical to TRBD2. Per the germline V gene, CDR1 is SQVTM and CDR2 is ANQGSEA. V shed 5 bases, J shed 9 bases, and the junction held 6 bases outside the gene matches. CDR3 length equals 14 residues.

This clone was counted between two and nine times. The germline gene is not matched at one end of the junction; a read error may be the cause. V usage is TRBV30 and J usage is TRBJ2-1, with TRBD2 identical over 10 bases. The CDR3 runs to 11 residues. Germline assignment: CDR1 GTSNPN and CDR2 SVGIG (reference sequence). DNA for the CDR3: TGCGTAGCGGGGGGCTACAATGAGCAGTTCTTC. Encoded protein: CVAGGYNEQFF. The full variable domain, with the rest looked up from reference TRBV30 and TRBJ2-1, is SQTIHQWPATLVQPVGSPLSLECTVEGTSNPNLYWYRQAAGRGLQLLFYSVGIGQISSEVPQNLSASRPQDRQFILSSKKLLLSDSGFYLCVAGGYNEQFFGPGTRLTVL.

This clone was seen many times. The V gene is TRBV11-3, the J gene TRBJ2-1; D remains ambiguous. V was clipped by 3 bases and J by 5 bases, with 11 bases between them. Germline-derived CDR1 and CDR2 are SGHNT and YENEEA. This CDR3 region has 14 residues. The chain's CDR3 is CASSFNPENNEQFF. CDR3 coding DNA: TGTGCCAGCAGCTTCAACCCGGAGAACAATGAGCAGTTCTTC. The full variable domain, rest sourced from reference TRBV11-3 and TRBJ2-1, is EAGVVQSPRYKIIEKKQPVAFWCNPISGHNTLYWYLQNLGQGPELLIRYENEEAVDDSQLPKDRFSAERLKGVDSTLKIQPAELGDSAVYLCASSFNPENNEQFFGPGTRLTVL.

The chain recombines TRBV7-2 with TRBJ2-1; 10 nucleotides line up with TRBD2. Germline lookup yields CDR1 SGHTA and CDR2 FQGNSA. The CDR3 spans 17 residues. Trimming took 2 bases from V and 3 from J; bases not matched to a gene: 7. DNA for the CDR3: TGTGCCAGCAGCTTAATTCCGGGACTAGCGAGCTACAATGAGCAGTTCTTC. It codes for CASSLIPGLASYNEQFF.

This sequence joins TRBV4-1 and TRBJ2-7; the match to TRBD1 covers 7 bases. The length of the CDR3 is 14 residues. The junction had 1 base not matched to a gene; V was cut back by 2 bases and J by 0 bases. Germline CDR1 and CDR2: MGHRA and YSYEKL. CDR3 protein: CASSQRQGSYEQYF. The CDR3 bases are TGCGCCAGCAGCCAACGACAGGGCTCCTACGAGCAGTACTTC.

V and J are TRBV29-1 and TRBJ1-1; D unclear. CDR3 length equals 11 residues. V was trimmed by 2 bases and J by 3 bases, leaving 4 bases between them. Germline-derived CDR1 and CDR2 are SQVTM and ANQGSEA. For the CDR3, the DNA is TGCAGCGTTGAACCGGACACTGAAGCTTTCTTT. This codes for CSVEPDTEAFF.

This chain connects TRBV18 to TRBJ2-7; no clear D gene. Germline-derived CDR1 and CDR2 are KGHSH and LQKENI. This CDR3 has 13 residues. V was pared by 2 bases and J by 0 bases, with 5 bases between. This CDR3 reads CASSPADSYEQYF. For the CDR3, the DNA is TGTGCCAGCTCACCAGCAGACTCCTACGAGCAGTACTTC.

In its sample, this clone was seen a few times. This chain connects TRBV10-3 to TRBJ1-5; a possible D gene is TRBD1 (5 bases). From germline, CDR1 is ENHRY and CDR2 SYGVKD. The CDR3 has 12 residues. Trimming removed 3 bases at V and 5 bases at J, with 5 bases between. In DNA form, the CDR3 reads TGTGCCATCAGTGAAGGGGATCAGCCCCAGCATTTT. Encoded protein: CAISEGDQPQHF.

V gene TRBV23-1 combines with J gene TRBJ1-1; 7 bases fit TRBD1. TRBV23-1 is recorded as an ORF, its role being uncertain. The CDR3 runs 13 residues. V shed 7 bases, J shed 11 bases, and the junction held 13 bases outside the gene matches. The CDR3 DNA follows: TGCGCCAGCACCCCCCCCGCGAGGGGGCACGCTTTCTTT. It codes for CASTPPARGHAFF.

A few counts support this clone. This sample also contains other DNA sequences that code for the same CDR3. V and J are TRBV11-2 and TRBJ2-2; no reliable D call. Trimming removed 1 base from V and 5 bases from J, with 8 bases in between. Looked up from germline, CDR1 is SGHAT and CDR2 is FQNNGV. The CDR3 sequence is 14 residues long. The CDR3 bases are TGTGCCAGCAGCTTAGGAGCCCTTACCGGGGAGCTGTTTTTT. Amino acid sequence: CASSLGALTGELFF.

This clone was seen repeatedly, ten times or more. The CDR3 reads CASSQERSTEAFF. CDR3 DNA sequence: TGTGCCAGCAGCCAAGAACGTAGCACTGAAGCTTTCTTT. The rearrangement joins TRBV14 to TRBJ1-1; D not resolved. The CDR3 consists of 13 residues. CDR1 is SGHDN and CDR2 is FVKESK in the germline V gene. Trimming cost V 0 bases and J 4 bases, with 6 bases left between them.

The table lists this clone with a few counts. This chain links TRBV15 with TRBJ1-5, with 11 bases identical to TRBD1. Per the germline V gene, CDR1 is LNHNV and CDR2 is YYDKDF (reference sequence). The CDR3 contains 17 residues. V was clipped by 0 bases and J by 9 bases; unmatched bases: 10. The CDR3 DNA reads TGTGCCACCAGCAGAGATCGCGGACAGGGGGCTGGTTCGCCCCAGCATTTT. Protein: CATSRDRGQGAGSPQHF.

The chain is built from TRBV5-4 and TRBJ2-1; a possible D gene is TRBD2 (6 bases). Trimming shortened V by 3 bases and J by 6 bases, and 10 bases separated the two germline ends. Looked up from germline, CDR1 is SGHNT and CDR2 is YYREEE (reference sequence). The CDR3 has 13 residues. In nucleotides, the CDR3 is TGTGCCAGCAGCTCCCCGCGGGGCAATGAGCAGTTCTTC. Translating gives CASSSPRGNEQFF.

This clone was seen a handful of times. For the CDR3, the DNA is TGTGCCAGCAGTTACACGGGAGCCGGGGAGCTGTTTTTT. Translated, it gives CASSYTGAGELFF. The genes are TRBV6-6 and TRBJ2-2; tentative D call: TRBD2 (6 bases). Germline V gene data show CDR1 as MNHNY and CDR2 as SVGAGI (reference sequence). V was trimmed by 2 bases and J by 6 bases, leaving 7 bases between them. This CDR3 spans 13 amino acids.

This clone was counted only a few times. V is TRBV7-2 and J is TRBJ2-3; TRBD1 agrees at 7 bases. The CDR3 consists of 17 residues. The germline V gene has CDR1 SGHTA and CDR2 FQGNSA. V was pared by 6 bases and J by 2 bases, with 14 bases of the junction left unmatched. CDR3 loop: CASSPLKGAGLTDTQYF. CDR3 sequence (DNA): TGTGCCAGCAGTCCCTTAAAGGGGGCGGGCCTCACAGATACGCAGTATTTT.

The V and J genes are TRBV5-1 and TRBJ1-1; 7 bases align to TRBD1. Germline values: CDR1 SGHRS, CDR2 YFSETQ. J gave up 0 bases and V 0 bases, and 8 bases lay outside the gene matches. The CDR3 covers 17 residues. CDR3 in DNA: TGCGCCAGCAGCTTGGGCGGATCGGGACAGATGAACACTGAAGCTTTCTTT. Translation gives CASSLGGSGQMNTEAFF.

J is TRBJ2-5 and V is TRBV14, with a possible D match to TRBD1 (5 bases). This CDR3 is built from 17 residues. Trimming cost V 4 bases and J 2 bases, with 20 bases left between them. Germline values: CDR1 SGHDN, CDR2 FVKESK. The CDR3 nucleotides are TGTGCCAGCAGCCGATCCAGGGTGGAGATACCGCAAGAGACCCAGTACTTC. It yields the protein CASSRSRVEIPQETQYF.

Concerning this clone: At one of its ends the junction is not consistent with the germline gene, which may arise from a read error. CDR3 DNA: TGTTTATGGGACAGGGGTTATGGCTACACCTTC. Its translation is CLWDRGYGYTF. The chain links TRBV20-1 to TRBJ1-2, with 10 bases matching TRBD1. CDR1 and CDR2 from the germline V gene are DFQATT and SNEGSKA (reference sequence). There are 11 residues in the CDR3.

The chain joins TRBV5-1 to TRBJ2-5; 7 bases align to TRBD1. CDR1 is SGHRS and CDR2 is YFSETQ in the germline V gene. The V and J ends lost 4 bases and 4 bases, in that order; junction bases with no gene match: 7. This CDR3 comprises 14 residues. The CDR3 sequence: CASSGITGVETQYF. CDR3 coding DNA: TGCGCCAGCAGCGGGATTACAGGGGTAGAGACCCAGTACTTC.

The chain recombines TRBV5-6 with TRBJ1-6, with D perhaps TRBD1 (5 bases). The ends were cut back, 0 bases at V and 6 bases at J, with 10 bases in the middle. Germline CDR1 and CDR2: SGHDT and YYEEEE. This CDR3 comprises 15 residues. CDR3 bases: TGTGCCAGCAGCTTGGGCGGTCAGGGTAATTCACCCCTCCACTTT. Its protein is CASSLGGQGNSPLHF. The full variable domain, rest sourced from reference TRBV5-6 and TRBJ1-6, is DAGVTQSPTHLIKTRGQQVTLRCSPKSGHDTVSWYQQALGQGPQFIFQYYEEEERQRGNFPDRFSGHQFPNYSSELNVNALLLGDSALYLCASSLGGQGNSPLHFGNGTRLTVT.

The chain recombines TRBV9 with TRBJ2-7; D possibly corresponds to TRBD2 (5 bases). Germline CDR1 and CDR2: SGDLS and YYNGEE. This CDR3 is built from 13 residues. Trimming cost V 1 base and J 3 bases, with 8 bases left between them. The CDR3 region is CASSVSSGYEQYF. Here the CDR3 DNA reads TGTGCCAGCAGCGTATCCAGCGGCTACGAGCAGTACTTC.

This clone has just a few counts. V is TRBV2 and J is TRBJ2-4; weak D call: TRBD1 (5 bases). The germline V gene encodes CDR1 SNHLY and CDR2 FYNNEI. The length of the CDR3 is 13 residues. The V and J ends lost 10 bases and 5 bases respectively, with 15 bases between them. DNA of the CDR3: TGTGCCATAGGGGATTCATCCCAAAACATTCAGTACTTC. Its protein product is CAIGDSSQNIQYF. Variable domain in full (rest from reference TRBV2 and TRBJ2-4): EPEVTQTPSHQVTQMGQEVILRCVPISNHLYFYWYRQILGQKVEFLVSFYNNEISEKSEIFDDQFSVERPDGSNFTLKIRSTKLEDSAMYFCAIGDSSQNIQYFGAGTRLSVL.